The 29 T cell receptor beta chains given below trace back to one sample, sequenced in a study of shared clonotypes between healthy human individuals. Naive CD8 cells lacked CD45RO and underwent positive selection for CCR7, leaving out terminally differentiated effector memory CD45RA+ cells. Assay: immunoSEQ multiplex PCR; the TCRdb copy retains only in-frame clones and omits some. The sample comprises 2 million to 2.5 million clones, about 93% of which are singletons, and 1.7% rests with the top ten. Sequenced material: naive CD8+ T cells from PBMCs. Source of these receptors: a man younger than 30 in good health. Some clones in this sample may be carry-over from other donors' samples.

This clone has a single count. This sequence joins TRBV27 and TRBJ2-1, with TRBD1 matching 9 bases. Germline loops: CDR1 MNHEY, CDR2 SMNVEV (reference sequence). This CDR3 comprises 16 residues. The ends lost 8 bases at V and 5 bases at J; junction bases unmatched: 13. CDR3 coding DNA: TGTGCCAGCCAAAGTAGGACAGGGGAGAGAAACAATGAGCAGTTCTTC. Its protein is CASQSRTGERNNEQFF.

A remark on this clone: Within the sample, other DNA sequences also encode this same CDR3. The chain links TRBV6-5 to TRBJ1-1; D perhaps matches TRBD1 (5 bases). This CDR3 has 14 amino acids. CDR1 MNHEY and CDR2 SVGAGI come from the germline V gene. V was trimmed by 0 bases and J by 3 bases, leaving 8 bases between them. The CDR3 DNA is TGTGCCAGCAGTTACTCGCGGGGGTACACTGAAGCTTTCTTT. It specifies CASSYSRGYTEAFF.

V and J are TRBV10-2 and TRBJ2-7, with unresolved D. Trimming took 0 bases from V and 12 from J, leaving 15 bases between them. This CDR3 has 13 amino acids. Germline values: CDR1 WSHSY, CDR2 SAAADI. The CDR3 DNA reads TGCGCCAGCAGTGAGTCTTTTCGACATGTGCGGTACTTC. Residues: CASSESFRHVRYF.

This clone appeared a few times. The chain uses TRBV9 and TRBJ1-1; TRBD1 is a possible D gene (5 bases). Trimming took 0 bases from V and 6 from J, leaving 12 bases between them. The CDR3 consists of 14 residues. Per germline, CDR1 SGDLS and CDR2 YYNGEE. The CDR3 coding sequence is TGTGCCAGCAGCGTAGACAACTCAGGGTCTGAAGCTTTCTTT. Its translation: CASSVDNSGSEAFF.

The CDR3 DNA sequence: TGTGCCAGCAGCTTAGGGACTCCCGGAGGGAATGAGCAGTTCTTC. This codes for CASSLGTPGGNEQFF. This chain connects TRBV7-3 to TRBJ2-1, with a tentative D call TRBD2 (6 bases). The CDR3 runs to 15 residues. The V and J ends lost 2 bases and 7 bases respectively, with 15 bases between them. The germline gives CDR1 SGHTA, CDR2 FQGTGA.

V is TRBV5-4 and J is TRBJ2-1; D might be TRBD1 (5 bases). The V gene's germline CDR1 is SGHNT and CDR2 YYREEE (reference sequence). V lost 0 bases to trimming and J lost 1 base, with 14 bases between them. CDR3 length: 17 residues. In nucleotides, the CDR3 is TGTGCCAGCAGCTTGGAGGCGCGACAGACGTCCTACAATGAGCAGTTCTTC. Translated, it gives CASSLEARQTSYNEQFF.

V gene TRBV7-3 combines with J gene TRBJ2-3; D is perhaps TRBD1 or TRBD2 (5 bases each). CDR3 length equals 14 residues. Germline CDR1 SGHTA, CDR2 FQGTGA. Trimming took 5 bases from V and 8 from J, leaving 17 bases between them. This CDR3 is CASSPTMGTITQYF. CDR3 in DNA: TGTGCCAGCAGCCCCACTATGGGGACGATTACGCAGTATTTT.

This chain links TRBV4-1 with TRBJ1-2, with D tentatively TRBD1 (6 bases). Germline V gene lookup returns CDR1 MGHRA and CDR2 YSYEKL. V lost 5 bases and J 7 bases, leaving 17 bases between the germline ends. There are 14 residues in the CDR3. The CDR3 reads CASSDRGTKGGYTF. CDR3 nucleotides: TGCGCCAGCAGCGACAGAGGGACAAAAGGTGGCTACACCTTC.

This clone was counted only a few times. The rearrangement links TRBV25-1 to TRBJ1-5; D is ambiguous. With 3 bases removed from V and 4 bases from J, the gap between germline ends came to 10 bases. There are 14 residues in the CDR3. The germline gives CDR1 MGHDK, CDR2 SYGVNS. As DNA, the CDR3 is TGTGCCAGCAGTGACACGGAGTCAAATCAGCCCCAGCATTTT. Amino acids: CASSDTESNQPQHF.

This clone showed up just once. The chain joins TRBV29-1 to TRBJ1-2; D is perhaps TRBD1 (6 bases). CDR1 is SQVTM, CDR2 ANQGSEA, per germline. Trimming cost V 0 bases and J 6 bases, with 20 bases left between them. This CDR3 has 16 amino acids. The CDR3 is CSVEEWDNPRLDGYTF. The CDR3 coding sequence is TGCAGCGTTGAAGAGTGGGACAACCCCCGGTTGGATGGCTACACCTTC.

The rearrangement links TRBV5-6 to TRBJ1-5; D ambiguous. The CDR3 spans 12 residues. CDR1 SGHDT and CDR2 YYEEEE come from the germline V gene. The V end lost 2 bases, the J end lost 5 bases, and 5 bases lay between the germline ends. This chain's CDR3 is CASSFSDQPQHF. CDR3 in DNA: TGTGCCAGCAGCTTTTCAGATCAGCCCCAGCATTTT.

This rearrangement joins TRBV28 to TRBJ1-3, with D possibly matching TRBD1 (6 bases). V gave up 3 bases and J gave up 3 bases, with 15 bases separating them. Germline CDR1 MDHEN, CDR2 SYDVKM. This CDR3 spans 16 amino acids. The CDR3 DNA follows: TGTGCCAGCAGTTTCACGGCAGGGGATCTTGGAAACACCATATATTTT. This gives the protein CASSFTAGDLGNTIYF. Filled out from reference TRBV28 and TRBJ1-3, the complete variable domain reads DVKVTQSSRYLVKRTGEKVFLECVQDMDHENMFWYRQDPGLGLRLIYFSYDVKMKEKGDIPEGYSVSREKKERFSLILESASTNQTSMYLCASSFTAGDLGNTIYFGEGSWLTVV.

A word on this clone: Distinct nucleotide sequences in the sample also encode this CDR3. The rearrangement joins TRBV9 to TRBJ1-1; a possible D gene is TRBD1 (5 bases). V shed 0 bases and J shed 1 base, with 7 bases lying between them. The CDR3 sequence is 14 residues long. CDR1 and CDR2 (germline): SGDLS, YYNGEE. Written as DNA, the CDR3 is TGTGCCAGCAGCGTAGTACAGGCGAACACTGAAGCTTTCTTT. Translation: CASSVVQANTEAFF.

The chain is built from TRBV7-2 and TRBJ2-1; D is possibly TRBD1 or TRBD2 (6 bases each). This CDR3 spans 17 amino acids. The V gene's germline CDR1 is SGHTA and CDR2 FQGNSA. The V end lost 6 bases, the J end lost 3 bases, and 21 bases lay between the germline ends. CDR3 in DNA: TGTGCCAGCAGACCATTTGTTTGGGGGGCCAACTACAATGAGCAGTTCTTC. Its protein product is CASRPFVWGANYNEQFF.

This chain uses TRBV7-9 with TRBJ2-7; 10 bases fit TRBD2. The germline gives CDR1 SEHNR, CDR2 FQNEAQ (reference sequence). The CDR3 length is 16 residues. V trimming: 5 bases; J trimming: 3 bases; junction bases outside the gene matches: 10. CDR3 nucleotide sequence: TGTGCCAGCAGCCCAGGACTAGCGGAGGGATACTACGAGCAGTACTTC. Translating it yields CASSPGLAEGYYEQYF.

Only one count was recorded for this clone. The chain is built from TRBV6-1 and TRBJ2-1, with D perhaps matching TRBD2 (5 bases). With 1 base removed from V and 7 bases from J, the gap between germline ends came to 20 bases. The CDR3 length is 17 residues. CDR1 is MNHNS and CDR2 is SASEGT in the germline V gene. The CDR3 nucleotides are TGTGCCAGCAGTGAAGAACTCCCGGGAATTGAAGGGAATGAGCAGTTCTTC. This sequence encodes CASSEELPGIEGNEQFF.

In the case of this clone: This sample includes further DNA sequences coding for the same CDR3. The V and J genes are TRBV19 and TRBJ2-3; 9 nucleotides agree with TRBD1. There are 14 residues in the CDR3. V lost 7 bases, J lost 2 bases, and 4 bases stayed unmatched. Germline values: CDR1 LNHDA, CDR2 SQIVND (reference sequence). CDR3 sequence: CASKRDRDTDTQYF. Written as DNA, the CDR3 is TGTGCCAGTAAGCGGGACAGGGACACAGATACGCAGTATTTT.

The V call is TRBV27, the J call TRBJ1-2; maybe TRBD1 (6 bases). Per germline, CDR1 MNHEY and CDR2 SMNVEV (reference sequence). The CDR3 has 15 amino acids. Trimming left V 5 bases short and J 4 bases short, with 17 bases between. CDR3 residues: CASSPILQGSYGYTF. CDR3 nucleotides: TGTGCCAGCAGTCCCATTTTGCAGGGGTCCTATGGCTACACCTTC.

The chain uses TRBV7-9 and TRBJ2-4, with D perhaps matching TRBD1 (6 bases). The CDR3 has 13 residues. Germline CDR1 SEHNR, CDR2 FQNEAQ (reference sequence). Between the trimmed V and J ends, which lost 1 base and 15 bases, there was a span of 16 bases. The CDR3 bases are TGTGCCAGCAGCTTAGGCGGTGGGACATACTGGTACTTC. Amino acid sequence: CASSLGGGTYWYF.

This clone was counted a single time. V is TRBV27 and J is TRBJ2-7, with a possible D match to TRBD2 (6 bases). The CDR3 is made up of 14 amino acids. Trimming removed 8 bases at V and 3 bases at J, with 17 bases between. Germline V gene sequence: CDR1 MNHEY, CDR2 SMNVEV (reference sequence). In nucleotides, the CDR3 is TGTGCCAGCGGGAGGACTGCTTGGGTCTACGAGCAGTACTTC. It is translated as CASGRTAWVYEQYF.

The chain uses TRBV27 and TRBJ2-7; D remains unclear. The germline V gene encodes CDR1 MNHEY and CDR2 SMNVEV (reference sequence). This CDR3 comprises 10 residues. V gave up 7 bases and J gave up 5 bases, with 6 bases separating them. CDR3 in amino acids: CASKSDEQYF. The CDR3 region has the DNA TGTGCCAGCAAAAGTGACGAGCAGTACTTC.

With respect to this clone: Other DNA sequences within the sample encode an identical CDR3. The V call is TRBV5-6, the J call TRBJ2-7; TRBD2 matches 7 bases. The germline CDR1 and CDR2 sequences are SGHDT and YYEEEE. The CDR3 spans 15 residues. The ends lost 0 bases at V and 2 bases at J; junction bases unmatched: 5. This CDR3 is CASSLGGGRPYEQYF. The CDR3 DNA is TGTGCCAGCAGCTTGGGAGGCGGGAGACCCTACGAGCAGTACTTC.

This clone occurred once. This rearrangement joins TRBV7-2 to TRBJ2-7, with TRBD1 matching over 8 bases. Per germline, CDR1 SGHTA and CDR2 FQGNSA. The CDR3 length is 14 residues. J gave up 0 bases and V 7 bases, and 5 bases lay outside the gene matches. Here the CDR3 reads CASIDRGSSYEQYF. The CDR3, as DNA: TGTGCCAGCATCGACAGGGGTTCCTCCTACGAGCAGTACTTC.

Worth noting for this clone: At the DNA level, this CDR3 is encoded by other sequences in the same sample as well. The V and J genes are TRBV4-1 and TRBJ1-3; D call uncertain. Germline V CDR1 and CDR2: MGHRA, YSYEKL. The CDR3 extends over 15 amino acids. V lost 0 bases and J lost 2, with 8 bases in between. The CDR3 DNA follows: TGCGCCAGCAGCCAAGATCCGGGGACTGGAAACACCATATATTTT. It translates to CASSQDPGTGNTIYF.

This clone was observed a single time. The chain combines TRBV5-4 with TRBJ2-1; TRBD2 matches 10 bases. The CDR3 runs 19 residues. Germline V gene lookup returns CDR1 SGHNT and CDR2 YYREEE (reference sequence). The trim removed 4 bases at V and 4 bases at J, leaving 17 bases unmatched. The CDR3 DNA sequence: TGTGCCAGCAGCCCTAACATTGGCTCCGGGACTAGCGCTTACAATGAGCAGTTCTTC. It codes for CASSPNIGSGTSAYNEQFF.

The chain has TRBV4-1 and TRBJ1-2; possible D gene TRBD1, 5 bases. In germline, CDR1 is MGHRA, CDR2 YSYEKL. This CDR3 contains 15 residues. The V and J ends lost 0 bases and 5 bases respectively, with 13 bases between them. CDR3 protein: CASSQDERGRYGYTF. CDR3 nucleotides: TGCGCCAGCAGCCAAGATGAACGGGGGAGGTATGGCTACACCTTC.

The chain has TRBV28 and TRBJ1-5; the D is unclear. Trimming shortened V by 0 bases and J by 3 bases, and 12 bases separated the two germline ends. The CDR3 extends over 16 amino acids. CDR1 is MDHEN, CDR2 SYDVKM, per germline. The CDR3 coding sequence is TGTGCCAGCAGTTTATGGGTAGGGAACCCCAATCAGCCCCAGCATTTT. It specifies CASSLWVGNPNQPQHF. Looking up the rest from reference TRBV28 and TRBJ1-5 gives the full variable domain: DVKVTQSSRYLVKRTGEKVFLECVQDMDHENMFWYRQDPGLGLRLIYFSYDVKMKEKGDIPEGYSVSREKKERFSLILESASTNQTSMYLCASSLWVGNPNQPQHFGDGTRLSIL.

The chain is built from TRBV21-1 and TRBJ2-7; TRBD1, the table's D call, lacks a check against the DNA. TRBV21-1 is labeled a pseudogene. The CDR3 totals 17 residues. In DNA form, the CDR3 reads TGTGCCAGCAGCAAAGTCTTTGGCAGGGAACGCTCCTACGAGCAGTACTTC. It codes for CASSKVFGRERSYEQYF.

This clone occurred once. V is TRBV7-9 and J is TRBJ2-7; D not resolved. Germline V gives CDR1 SEHNR, CDR2 FQNEAQ (reference sequence). V was cut by 5 bases and J by 3 bases, with 14 bases left in between. The CDR3 contains 14 residues. The CDR3 DNA follows: TGTGCCAGCAGCCCCCGGACCGGCTACTACGAGCAGTACTTC. As protein: CASSPRTGYYEQYF.